The 2 T cell receptor beta chains given below trace back to one sample, sequenced in a study of naive and memory T cell subsets. Both TRBC1 and TRBC2 were covered by a beta constant-region primer of two equimolar oligonucleotides. TCRdb ran MiXCR on the UMI-ligation and nested PCR reads and lists one entry per CDR3 protein. The repertoire includes tens of thousands of distinct CDR3 sequences, over 7% of them detected once, and 1.5% to 2% sits in the top ten. Material for sequencing was central memory CD4+ T cells from blood. The receptors shown here come from a human donor in good health.

This clonotype was recorded at least ten times. The chain's CDR3 is CASSETGDALYGYTF. In DNA, the CDR3 is TGTGCCAGCAGTGAAACTGGGGACGCTCTCTATGGCTACACCTTC. The chain uses TRBV6-1 and TRBJ1-2; a possible D gene is TRBD1 (5 bases). With 2 bases removed from V and 4 bases from J, the gap between germline ends came to 14 bases. The germline V gene encodes CDR1 MNHNS and CDR2 SASEGT. The CDR3 runs 15 residues.

This clonotype was observed many times. The V and J genes are TRBV5-1 and TRBJ1-2; D is perhaps TRBD1 (5 bases). Germline V CDR1 and CDR2: SGHRS, YFSETQ. The CDR3 contains 14 residues. V dropped 5 bases and J dropped 3 bases, with 14 bases sitting between them. CDR3 in amino acids: CASSPGRPDYGYTF. The DNA for the CDR3 is TGCGCCAGCAGTCCAGGGCGACCGGACTATGGCTACACCTTC.